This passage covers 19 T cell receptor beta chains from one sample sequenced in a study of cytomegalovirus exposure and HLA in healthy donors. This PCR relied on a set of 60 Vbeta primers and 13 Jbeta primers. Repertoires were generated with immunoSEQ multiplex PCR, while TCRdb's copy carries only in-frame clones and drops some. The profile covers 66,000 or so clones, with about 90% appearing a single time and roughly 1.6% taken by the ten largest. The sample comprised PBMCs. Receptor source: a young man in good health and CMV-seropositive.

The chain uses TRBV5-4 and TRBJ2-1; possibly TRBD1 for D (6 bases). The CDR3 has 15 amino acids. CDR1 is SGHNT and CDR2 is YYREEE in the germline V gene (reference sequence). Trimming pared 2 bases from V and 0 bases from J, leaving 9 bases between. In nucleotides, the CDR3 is TGTGCCAGCAGCTTCCAGGGGAGCTCCTACAATGAGCAGTTCTTC. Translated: CASSFQGSSYNEQFF.

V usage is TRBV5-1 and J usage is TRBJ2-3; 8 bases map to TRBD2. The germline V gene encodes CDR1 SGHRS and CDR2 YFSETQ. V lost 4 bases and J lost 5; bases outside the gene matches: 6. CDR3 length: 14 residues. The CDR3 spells CASSEAGVLDTQYF. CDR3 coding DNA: TGCGCCAGCAGCGAAGCGGGAGTTCTAGATACGCAGTATTTT.

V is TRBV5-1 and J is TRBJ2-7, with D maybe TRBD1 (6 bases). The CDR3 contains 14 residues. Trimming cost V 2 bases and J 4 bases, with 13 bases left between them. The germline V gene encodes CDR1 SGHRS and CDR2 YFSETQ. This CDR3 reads CASSFAGVNYEQYF. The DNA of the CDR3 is TGCGCCAGCAGCTTTGCAGGGGTGAATTACGAGCAGTACTTC.

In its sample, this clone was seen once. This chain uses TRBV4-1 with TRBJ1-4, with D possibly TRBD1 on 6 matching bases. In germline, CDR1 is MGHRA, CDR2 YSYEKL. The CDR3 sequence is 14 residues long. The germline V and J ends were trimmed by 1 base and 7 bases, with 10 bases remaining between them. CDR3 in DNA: TGCGCCAGCAGCCAAGGACAGGAAGTTGAAAAACTGTTTTTT. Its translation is CASSQGQEVEKLFF.

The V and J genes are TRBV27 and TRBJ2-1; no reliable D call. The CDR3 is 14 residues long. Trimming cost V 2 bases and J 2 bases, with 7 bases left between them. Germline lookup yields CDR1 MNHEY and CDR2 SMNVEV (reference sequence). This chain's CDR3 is CASSLHSPYNEQFF. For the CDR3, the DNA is TGTGCCAGCAGTTTACACAGTCCCTACAATGAGCAGTTCTTC.

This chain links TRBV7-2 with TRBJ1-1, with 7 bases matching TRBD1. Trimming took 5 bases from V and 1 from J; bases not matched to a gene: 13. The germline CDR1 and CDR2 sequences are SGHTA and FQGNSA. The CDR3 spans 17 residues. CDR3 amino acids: CASSPRGRQGTNTEAFF. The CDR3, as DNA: TGTGCCAGCAGCCCCCGGGGCAGACAGGGCACGAACACTGAAGCTTTCTTT.

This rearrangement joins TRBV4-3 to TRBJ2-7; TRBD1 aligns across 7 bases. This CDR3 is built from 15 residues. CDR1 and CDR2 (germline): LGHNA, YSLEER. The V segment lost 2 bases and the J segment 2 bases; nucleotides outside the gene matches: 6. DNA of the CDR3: TGCGCCAGCAGCCAAAGGACAGGACCCACCTACGAGCAGTACTTC. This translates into CASSQRTGPTYEQYF.

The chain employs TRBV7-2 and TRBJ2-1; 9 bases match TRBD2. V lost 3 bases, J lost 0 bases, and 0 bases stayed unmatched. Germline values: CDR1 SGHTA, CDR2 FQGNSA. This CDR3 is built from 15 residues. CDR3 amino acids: CASSFSGSSYNEQFF. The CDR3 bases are TGTGCCAGCAGCTTTAGCGGGAGCTCCTACAATGAGCAGTTCTTC.

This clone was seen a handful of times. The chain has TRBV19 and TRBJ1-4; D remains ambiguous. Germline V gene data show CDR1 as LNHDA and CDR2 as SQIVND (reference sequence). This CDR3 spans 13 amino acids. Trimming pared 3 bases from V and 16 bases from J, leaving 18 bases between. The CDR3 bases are TGTGCCAGTAGTATCGCAACAGCTTCGGGGAGGTTTTTT. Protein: CASSIATASGRFF.

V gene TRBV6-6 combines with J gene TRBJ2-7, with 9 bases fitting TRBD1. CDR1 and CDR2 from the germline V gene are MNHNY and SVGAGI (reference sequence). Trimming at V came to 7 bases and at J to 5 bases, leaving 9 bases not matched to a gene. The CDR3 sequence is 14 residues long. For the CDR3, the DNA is TGTGCCAGCAACCGAGGACAGGGGATGGACGAGCAGTACTTC. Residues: CASNRGQGMDEQYF.

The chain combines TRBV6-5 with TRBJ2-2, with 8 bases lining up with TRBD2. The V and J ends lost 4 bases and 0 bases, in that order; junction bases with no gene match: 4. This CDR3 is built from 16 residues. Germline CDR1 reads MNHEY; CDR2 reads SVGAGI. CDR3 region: CASSLLAVSNTGELFF. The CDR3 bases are TGTGCCAGCAGTTTACTAGCGGTCTCGAACACCGGGGAGCTGTTTTTT.

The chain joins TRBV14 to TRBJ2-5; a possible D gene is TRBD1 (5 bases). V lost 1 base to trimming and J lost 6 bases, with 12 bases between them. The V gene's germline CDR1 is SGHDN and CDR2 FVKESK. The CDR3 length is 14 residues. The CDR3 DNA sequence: TGTGCCAGCAGCCAAGTTCCCAGGGTACAGACCCAGTACTTC. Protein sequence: CASSQVPRVQTQYF.

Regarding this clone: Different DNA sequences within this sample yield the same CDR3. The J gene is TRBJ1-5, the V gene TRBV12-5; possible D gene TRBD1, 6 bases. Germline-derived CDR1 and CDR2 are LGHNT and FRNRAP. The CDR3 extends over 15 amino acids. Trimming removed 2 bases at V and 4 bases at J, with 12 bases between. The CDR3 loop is CASGLRGGGNQPQHF. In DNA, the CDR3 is TGTGCTAGTGGTTTGAGGGGGGGCGGGAATCAGCCCCAGCATTTT. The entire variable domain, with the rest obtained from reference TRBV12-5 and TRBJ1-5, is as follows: DARVTQTPRHKVTEMGQEVTMRCQPILGHNTVFWYRQTMMQGLELLAYFRNRAPLDDSGMPKDRFSAEMPDATLATLKIQPSEPRDSAVYFCASGLRGGGNQPQHFGDGTRLSIL.

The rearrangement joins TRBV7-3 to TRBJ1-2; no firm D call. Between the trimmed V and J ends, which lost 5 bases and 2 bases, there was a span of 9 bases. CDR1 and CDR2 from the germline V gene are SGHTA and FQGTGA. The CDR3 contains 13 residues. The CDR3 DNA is TGTGCCAGCAGCCCCCGCGCCAACTATGGCTACACCTTC. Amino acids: CASSPRANYGYTF.

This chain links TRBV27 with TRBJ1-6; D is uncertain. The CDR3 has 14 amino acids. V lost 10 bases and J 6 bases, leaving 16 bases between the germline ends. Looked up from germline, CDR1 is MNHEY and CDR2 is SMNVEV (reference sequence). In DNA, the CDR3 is TGTGCCACCCCAAAGCGGCTACCTAATTCACCCCTCCACTTT. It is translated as CATPKRLPNSPLHF.

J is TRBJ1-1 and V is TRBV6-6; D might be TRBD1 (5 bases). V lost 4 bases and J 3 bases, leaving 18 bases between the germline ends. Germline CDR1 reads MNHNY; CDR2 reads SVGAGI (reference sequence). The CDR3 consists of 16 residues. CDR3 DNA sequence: TGTGCCAGCAGTTCCGTACCGAATCTAGGGGACACTGAAGCTTTCTTT. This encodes CASSSVPNLGDTEAFF.

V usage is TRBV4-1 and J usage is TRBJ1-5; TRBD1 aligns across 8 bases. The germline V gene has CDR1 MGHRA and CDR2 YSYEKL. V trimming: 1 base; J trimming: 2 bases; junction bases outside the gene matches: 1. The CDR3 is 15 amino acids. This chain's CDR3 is CASSQVDRGNQPQHF. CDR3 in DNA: TGCGCCAGCAGCCAAGTGGACAGGGGCAATCAGCCCCAGCATTTT.

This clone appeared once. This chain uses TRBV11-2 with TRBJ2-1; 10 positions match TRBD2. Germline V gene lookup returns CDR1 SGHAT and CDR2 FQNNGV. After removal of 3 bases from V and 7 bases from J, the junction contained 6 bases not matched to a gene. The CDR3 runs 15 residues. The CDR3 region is CASSFLAGAGNEQFF. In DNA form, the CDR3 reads TGTGCCAGCAGCTTCCTAGCGGGAGCCGGGAATGAGCAGTTCTTC.

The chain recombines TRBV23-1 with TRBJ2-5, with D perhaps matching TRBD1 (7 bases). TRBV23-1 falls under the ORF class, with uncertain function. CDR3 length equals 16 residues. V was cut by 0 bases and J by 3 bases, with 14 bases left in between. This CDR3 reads CASSQSSQGGEETQYF. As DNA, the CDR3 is TGCGCCAGCAGTCAATCGTCGCAGGGGGGCGAAGAGACCCAGTACTTC.